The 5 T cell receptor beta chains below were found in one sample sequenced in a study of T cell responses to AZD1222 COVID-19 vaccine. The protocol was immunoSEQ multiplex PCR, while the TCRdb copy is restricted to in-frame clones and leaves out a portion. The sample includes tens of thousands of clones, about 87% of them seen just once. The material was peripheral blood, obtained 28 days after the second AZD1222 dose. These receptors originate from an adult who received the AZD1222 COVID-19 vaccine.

CDR3 in amino acids: CASSLGQLNNEQFF. Written as DNA, the CDR3 is TGCGCCAGCAGCTTGGGGCAGCTAAACAATGAGCAGTTCTTC. V is TRBV5-1 and J is TRBJ2-1, with D unresolved. The CDR3 is 14 residues long. The germline CDR1 and CDR2 sequences are SGHRS and YFSETQ. The germline V and J ends were trimmed by 0 bases and 5 bases, with 9 bases remaining between them.

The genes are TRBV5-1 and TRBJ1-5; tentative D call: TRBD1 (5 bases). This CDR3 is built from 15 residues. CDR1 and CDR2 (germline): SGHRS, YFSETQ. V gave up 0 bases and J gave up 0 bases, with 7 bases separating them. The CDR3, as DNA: TGCGCCAGCAGCTTGGCGGGGACTAGCAATCAGCCCCAGCATTTT. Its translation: CASSLAGTSNQPQHF.

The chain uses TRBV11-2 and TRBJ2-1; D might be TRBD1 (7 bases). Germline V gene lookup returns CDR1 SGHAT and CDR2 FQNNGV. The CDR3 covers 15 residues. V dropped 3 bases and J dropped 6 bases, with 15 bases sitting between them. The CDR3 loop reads CASSLEGAVSNEQFF. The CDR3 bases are TGTGCCAGCAGCTTGGAGGGGGCCGTTTCCAATGAGCAGTTCTTC.

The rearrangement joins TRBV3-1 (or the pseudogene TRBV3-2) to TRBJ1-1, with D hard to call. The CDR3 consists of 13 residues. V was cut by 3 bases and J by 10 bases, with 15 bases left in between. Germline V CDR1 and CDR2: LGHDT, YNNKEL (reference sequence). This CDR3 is CASSQKAQSAAFF. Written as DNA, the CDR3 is TGTGCCAGCAGCCAGAAGGCCCAATCGGCAGCTTTCTTT.

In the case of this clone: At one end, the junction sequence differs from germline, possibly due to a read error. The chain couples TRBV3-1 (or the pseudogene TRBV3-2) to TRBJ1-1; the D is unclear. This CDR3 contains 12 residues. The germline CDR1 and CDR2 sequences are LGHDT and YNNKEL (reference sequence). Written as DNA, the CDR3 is TGTGCCAGCAGCCATGCGAACGCTGAAGCTTTCTTT. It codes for CASSHANAEAFF.